The table lists the clone carrying this T cell receptor (beta chain) with a few counts. Trimming took off 5 bases at V and 0 bases at J, with 10 bases between the two ends. The CDR3 has 14 amino acids. Germline V gives CDR1 SNHLY, CDR2 FYNNEI. This sample stems from a study of blood T cell repertoires in COVID-19. For the study at large: Whether acute or convalescent, the COVID-19 samples came from the United States, Italy and Spain. In each case, the material was cDNA or gDNA derived from T cells, B-cell-depleted T cells, or PBMCs.

Authors' processing steps: Reference gene primer amplification in the assay estimated nucleated cell counts. Profiled with immunoSEQ multiplex PCR; TCRdb holds only in-frame clones, not every one. V and J calls plus clone size are reproduced from that table; the DNA served to infer D and trimming. The sample holds more than 75,000 clones, roughly 78% seen once. The sample consisted of peripheral blood. The chain uses TRBV2 and TRBJ1-2; D gene ambiguous. This TCR was recovered from a man in his 60s with acute or convalescent COVID-19. CDR3 region: CASSSIIANYGYTF. For the CDR3, the DNA is TGTGCCAGCAGTAGCATCATCGCTAACTATGGCTACACCTTC.